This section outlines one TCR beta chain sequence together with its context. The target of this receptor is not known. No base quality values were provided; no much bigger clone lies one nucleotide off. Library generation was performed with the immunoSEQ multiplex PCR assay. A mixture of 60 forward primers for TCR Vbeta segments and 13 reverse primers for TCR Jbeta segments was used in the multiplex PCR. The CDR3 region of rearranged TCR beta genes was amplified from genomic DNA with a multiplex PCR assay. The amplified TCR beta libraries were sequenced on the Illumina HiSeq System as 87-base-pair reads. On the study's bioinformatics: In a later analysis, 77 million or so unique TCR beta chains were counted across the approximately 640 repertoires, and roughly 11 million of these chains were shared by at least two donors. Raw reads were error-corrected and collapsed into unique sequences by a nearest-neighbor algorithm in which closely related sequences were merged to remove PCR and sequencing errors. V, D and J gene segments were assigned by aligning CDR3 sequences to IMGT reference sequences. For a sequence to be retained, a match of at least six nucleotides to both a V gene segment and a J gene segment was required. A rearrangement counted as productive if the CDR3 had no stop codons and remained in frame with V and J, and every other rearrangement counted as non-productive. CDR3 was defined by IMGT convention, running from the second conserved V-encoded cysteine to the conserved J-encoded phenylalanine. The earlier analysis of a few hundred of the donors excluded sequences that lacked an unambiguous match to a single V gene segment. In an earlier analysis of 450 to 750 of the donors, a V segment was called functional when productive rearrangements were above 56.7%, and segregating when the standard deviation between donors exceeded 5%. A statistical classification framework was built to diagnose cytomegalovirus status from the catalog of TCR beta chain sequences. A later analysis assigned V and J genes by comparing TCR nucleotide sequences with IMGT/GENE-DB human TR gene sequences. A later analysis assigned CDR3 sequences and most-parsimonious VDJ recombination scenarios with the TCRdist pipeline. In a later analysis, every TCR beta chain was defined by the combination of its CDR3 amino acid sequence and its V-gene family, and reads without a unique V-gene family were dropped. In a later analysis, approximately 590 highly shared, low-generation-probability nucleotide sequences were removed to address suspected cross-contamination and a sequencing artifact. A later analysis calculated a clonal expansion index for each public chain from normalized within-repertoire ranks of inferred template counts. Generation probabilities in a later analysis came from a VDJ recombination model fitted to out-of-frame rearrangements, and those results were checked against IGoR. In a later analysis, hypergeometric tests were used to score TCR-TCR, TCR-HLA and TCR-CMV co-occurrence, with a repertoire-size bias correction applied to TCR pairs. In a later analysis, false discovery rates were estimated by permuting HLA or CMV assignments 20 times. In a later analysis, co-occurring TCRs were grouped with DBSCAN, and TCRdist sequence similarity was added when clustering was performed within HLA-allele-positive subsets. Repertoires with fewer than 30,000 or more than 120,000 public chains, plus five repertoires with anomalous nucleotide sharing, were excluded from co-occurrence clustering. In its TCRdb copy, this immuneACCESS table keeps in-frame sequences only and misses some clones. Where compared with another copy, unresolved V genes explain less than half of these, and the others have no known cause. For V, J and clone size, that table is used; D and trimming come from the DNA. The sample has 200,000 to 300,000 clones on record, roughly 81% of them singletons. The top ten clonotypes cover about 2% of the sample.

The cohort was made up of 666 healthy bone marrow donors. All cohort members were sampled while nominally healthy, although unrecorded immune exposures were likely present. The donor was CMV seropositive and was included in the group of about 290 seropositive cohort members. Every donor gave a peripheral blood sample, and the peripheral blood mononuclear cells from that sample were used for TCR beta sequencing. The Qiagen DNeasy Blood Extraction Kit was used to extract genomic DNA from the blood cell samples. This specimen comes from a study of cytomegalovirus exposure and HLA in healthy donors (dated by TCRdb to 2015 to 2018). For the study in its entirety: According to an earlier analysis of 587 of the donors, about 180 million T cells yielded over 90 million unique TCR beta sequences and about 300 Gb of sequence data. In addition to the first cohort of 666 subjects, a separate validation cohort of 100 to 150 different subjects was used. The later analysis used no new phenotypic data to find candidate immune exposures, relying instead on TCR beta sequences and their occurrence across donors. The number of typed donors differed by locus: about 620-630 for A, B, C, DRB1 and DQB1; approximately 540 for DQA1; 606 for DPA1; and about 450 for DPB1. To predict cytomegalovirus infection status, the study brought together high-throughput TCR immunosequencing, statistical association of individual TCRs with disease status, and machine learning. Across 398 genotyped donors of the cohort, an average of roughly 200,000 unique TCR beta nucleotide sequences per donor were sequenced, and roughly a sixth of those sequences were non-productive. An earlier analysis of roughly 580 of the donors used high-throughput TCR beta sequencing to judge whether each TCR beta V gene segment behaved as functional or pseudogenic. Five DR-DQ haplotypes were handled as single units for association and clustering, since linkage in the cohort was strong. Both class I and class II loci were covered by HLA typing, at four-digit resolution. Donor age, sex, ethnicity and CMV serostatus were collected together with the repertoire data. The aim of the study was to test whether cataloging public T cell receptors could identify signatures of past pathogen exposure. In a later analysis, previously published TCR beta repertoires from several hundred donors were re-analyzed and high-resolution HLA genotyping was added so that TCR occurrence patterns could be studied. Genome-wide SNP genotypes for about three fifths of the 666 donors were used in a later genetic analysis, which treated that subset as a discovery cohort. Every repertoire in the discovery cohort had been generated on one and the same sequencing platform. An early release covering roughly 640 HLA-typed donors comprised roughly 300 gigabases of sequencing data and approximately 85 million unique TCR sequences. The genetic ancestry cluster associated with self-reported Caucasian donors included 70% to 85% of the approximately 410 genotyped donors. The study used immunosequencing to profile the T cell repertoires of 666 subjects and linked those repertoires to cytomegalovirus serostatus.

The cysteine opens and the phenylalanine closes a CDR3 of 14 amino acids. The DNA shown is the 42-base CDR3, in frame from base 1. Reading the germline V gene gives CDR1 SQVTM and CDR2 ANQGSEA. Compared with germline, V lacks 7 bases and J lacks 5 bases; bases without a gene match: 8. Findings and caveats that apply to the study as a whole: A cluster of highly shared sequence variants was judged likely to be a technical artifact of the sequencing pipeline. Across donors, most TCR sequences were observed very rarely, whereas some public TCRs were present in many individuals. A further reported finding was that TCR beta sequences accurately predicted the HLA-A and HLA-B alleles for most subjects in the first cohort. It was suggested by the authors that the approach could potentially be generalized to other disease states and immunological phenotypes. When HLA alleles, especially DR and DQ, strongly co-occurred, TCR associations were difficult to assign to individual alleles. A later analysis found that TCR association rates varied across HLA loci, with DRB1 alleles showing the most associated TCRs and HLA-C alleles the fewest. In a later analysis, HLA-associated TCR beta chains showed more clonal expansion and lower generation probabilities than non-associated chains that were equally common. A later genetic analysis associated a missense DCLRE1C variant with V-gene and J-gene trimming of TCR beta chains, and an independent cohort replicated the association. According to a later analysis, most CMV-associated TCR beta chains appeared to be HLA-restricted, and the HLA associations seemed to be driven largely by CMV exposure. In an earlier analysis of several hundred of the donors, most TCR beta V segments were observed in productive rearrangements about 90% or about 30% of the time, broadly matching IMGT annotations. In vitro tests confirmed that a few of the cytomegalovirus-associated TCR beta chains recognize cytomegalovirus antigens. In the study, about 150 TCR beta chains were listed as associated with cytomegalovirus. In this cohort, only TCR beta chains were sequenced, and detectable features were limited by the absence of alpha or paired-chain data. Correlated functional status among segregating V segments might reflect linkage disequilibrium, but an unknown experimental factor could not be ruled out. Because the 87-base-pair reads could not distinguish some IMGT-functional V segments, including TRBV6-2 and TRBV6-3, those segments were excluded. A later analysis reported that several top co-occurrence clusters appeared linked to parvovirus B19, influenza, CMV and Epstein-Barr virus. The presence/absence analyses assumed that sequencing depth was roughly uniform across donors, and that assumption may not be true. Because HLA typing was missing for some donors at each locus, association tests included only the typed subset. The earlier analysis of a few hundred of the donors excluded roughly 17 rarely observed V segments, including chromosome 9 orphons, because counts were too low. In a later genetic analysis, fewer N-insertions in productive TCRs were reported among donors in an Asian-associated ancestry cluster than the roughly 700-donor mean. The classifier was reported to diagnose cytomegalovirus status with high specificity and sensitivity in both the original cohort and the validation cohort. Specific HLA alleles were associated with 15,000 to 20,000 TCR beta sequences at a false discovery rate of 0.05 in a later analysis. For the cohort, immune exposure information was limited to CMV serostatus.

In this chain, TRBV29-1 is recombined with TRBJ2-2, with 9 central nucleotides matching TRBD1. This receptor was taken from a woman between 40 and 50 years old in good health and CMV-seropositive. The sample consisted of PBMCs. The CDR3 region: CSATDRGWTGELFF. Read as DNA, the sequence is TGCAGCGCAACGGACAGGGGATGGACCGGGGAGCTGTTTTTT.